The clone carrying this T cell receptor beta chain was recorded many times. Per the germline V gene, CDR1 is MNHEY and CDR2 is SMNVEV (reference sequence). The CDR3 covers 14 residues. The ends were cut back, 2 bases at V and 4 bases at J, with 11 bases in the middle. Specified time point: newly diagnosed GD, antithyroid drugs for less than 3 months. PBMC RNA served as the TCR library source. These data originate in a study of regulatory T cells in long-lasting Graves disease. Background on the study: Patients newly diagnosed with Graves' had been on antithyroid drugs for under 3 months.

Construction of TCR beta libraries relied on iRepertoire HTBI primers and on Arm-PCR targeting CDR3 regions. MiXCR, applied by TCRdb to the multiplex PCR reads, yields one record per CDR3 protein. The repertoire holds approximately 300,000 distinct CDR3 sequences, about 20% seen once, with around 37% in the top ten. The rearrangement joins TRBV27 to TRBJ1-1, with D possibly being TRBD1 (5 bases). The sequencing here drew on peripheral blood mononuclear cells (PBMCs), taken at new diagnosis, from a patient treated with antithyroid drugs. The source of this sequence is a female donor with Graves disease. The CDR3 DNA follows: TGTGCCAGCAGTTTAAGGGACCATTCCACTGAAGCTTTCTTT. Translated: CASSLRDHSTEAFF.